Listed here are 32 T cell receptor beta chains from one sample, sequenced in a study of PD-1 blockade in classical Hodgkin lymphoma. The repertoire was sequenced with immunoSEQ multiplex PCR; TCRdb's copy has only in-frame clones and lacks some. The sample holds about 35,000 clones, 85% to 90% seen once. Time point defined: newly diagnosed, previously untreated cHL patient sample. From thawed PBMCs, CD4+ T cells were purified using magnetic negative selection. Sequencing was performed on CD4+ T cells from blood. The receptors here all came from a human donor with classical Hodgkin lymphoma.

The gene calls are TRBV5-4 and TRBJ1-1; D unclear. The CDR3 contains 15 residues. Germline V gene sequence: CDR1 SGHNT, CDR2 YYREEE (reference sequence). The V and J ends lost 1 base and 4 bases respectively, with 14 bases between them. The DNA for the CDR3 is TGTGCCAGCAGCTTGCCCCCCCAAATGGGCACTGAAGCTTTCTTT. Protein: CASSLPPQMGTEAFF. The full variable domain, with the rest looked up from reference TRBV5-4 and TRBJ1-1, is ETGVTQSPTHLIKTRGQQVTLRCSSQSGHNTVSWYQQALGQGPQFIFQYYREEENGRGNFPPRFSGLQFPNYSSELNVNALELDDSALYLCASSLPPQMGTEAFFGQGTRLTVV.

The count of this clone is one. V usage is TRBV7-3 and J usage is TRBJ1-1, with D unclear. Trimming took 0 bases from V and 2 from J, leaving 10 bases between them. Germline CDR1 and CDR2: SGHTA and FQGTGA. The CDR3 sequence is 15 residues long. CDR3 DNA sequence: TGTGCCAGCAGCTTAACTTCGACGGTTAACACTGAAGCTTTCTTT. This codes for CASSLTSTVNTEAFF. The variable domain in full, with the rest retrieved from reference TRBV7-3 and TRBJ1-1, is GAGVSQTPSNKVTEKGKYVELRCDPISGHTALYWYRQSLGQGPEFLIYFQGTGAADDSGLPNDRFFAVRPEGSVSTLKIQRTERGDSAVYLCASSLTSTVNTEAFFGQGTRLTVV.

The gene calls are TRBV6-1 and TRBJ1-5; the match to TRBD1 covers 8 bases. CDR1 is MNHNS and CDR2 is SASEGT in the germline V gene. V trimming: 3 bases; J trimming: 11 bases; junction bases outside the gene matches: 3. The CDR3 contains 12 residues. The CDR3: CASSEDRESQHF. The CDR3 region has the DNA TGTGCCAGCAGTGAGGACAGGGAGTCCCAGCATTTT.

The chain employs TRBV5-4 and TRBJ2-1; no clear D gene. Germline V lookup: CDR1 SGHNT, CDR2 YYREEE (reference sequence). V was shortened by 0 bases and J by 6 bases, with 10 bases between the two germline ends. There are 14 residues in the CDR3. CDR3 loop: CASSLVGLSNEQFF. In nucleotides, the CDR3 is TGTGCCAGCAGCTTGGTGGGCCTCTCCAATGAGCAGTTCTTC.

The rearrangement joins TRBV7-3 to TRBJ2-1, with a possible D match to TRBD1 (5 bases). The germline gives CDR1 SGHTA, CDR2 FQGTGA. The length of the CDR3 is 13 residues. The germline V and J ends were trimmed by 5 bases and 4 bases, with 9 bases remaining between them. CDR3 sequence (DNA): TGTGCCAGCAGCCCGGACACGTACAATGAGCAGTTCTTC. Translated, it gives CASSPDTYNEQFF.

This chain links TRBV2 with TRBJ1-2; D unresolved. Germline V gene lookup returns CDR1 SNHLY and CDR2 FYNNEI. V was pared by 4 bases and J by 0 bases, with 12 bases between. The CDR3 consists of 15 residues. CDR3 DNA: TGTGCCAGCAGTGTTCGGGCCGACGCTAACTATGGCTACACCTTC. It encodes CASSVRADANYGYTF.

The V and J genes are TRBV5-1 and TRBJ2-2; D possibly corresponds to TRBD2 (5 bases). V lost 0 bases and J lost 3, with 6 bases in between. The CDR3 is 14 residues long. Germline V lookup: CDR1 SGHRS, CDR2 YFSETQ. The CDR3 DNA is TGCGCCAGCAGCTTGGGGCGGGACACCGGGGAGCTGTTTTTT. Its protein product is CASSLGRDTGELFF.

The chain uses TRBV28 and TRBJ1-5; 7 bases map to TRBD1. The germline V gene encodes CDR1 MDHEN and CDR2 SYDVKM. The CDR3 extends over 13 amino acids. V was pared by 8 bases and J by 5 bases, with 6 bases of the junction left unmatched. CDR3 amino acids: CASVTGDYQPQHF. The CDR3, as DNA: TGTGCCAGCGTAACAGGGGATTATCAGCCCCAGCATTTT.

This chain connects TRBV9 to TRBJ2-7, with D possibly being TRBD1 or TRBD2 (5 bases each). Germline values: CDR1 SGDLS, CDR2 YYNGEE. This CDR3 has 14 residues. V was clipped by 1 base and J by 1 base, with 9 bases between them. The CDR3 loop is CASSVWDQSYEQYF. CDR3 nucleotides: TGTGCCAGCAGCGTATGGGACCAGTCCTACGAGCAGTACTTC.

The chain has TRBV7-9 and TRBJ1-1; weak D call: TRBD1 (6 bases). Trimming took off 5 bases at V and 6 bases at J, with 13 bases between the two ends. Germline V gives CDR1 SEHNR, CDR2 FQNEAQ (reference sequence). The CDR3 totals 13 residues. CDR3 residues: CASSPTGGAEAFF. CDR3 coding DNA: TGTGCCAGCAGCCCGACAGGAGGCGCTGAAGCTTTCTTT.

The V call is TRBV5-1, the J call TRBJ2-5; D is uncertain. Trimming shortened V by 0 bases and J by 0 bases, and 6 bases separated the two germline ends. This CDR3 comprises 14 residues. Germline values: CDR1 SGHRS, CDR2 YFSETQ. For the CDR3, the DNA is TGCGCCAGCAGCTTGGATCCAGACCAAGAGACCCAGTACTTC. Its translation is CASSLDPDQETQYF.

The rearrangement uses TRBV5-1 and TRBJ2-7; D is uncertain. From germline, CDR1 is SGHRS and CDR2 YFSETQ. With 0 bases removed from V and 0 bases from J, the gap between germline ends came to 4 bases. The CDR3 consists of 13 residues. CDR3 in DNA: TGCGCCAGCAGCTTGGCCAGCTCCTACGAGCAGTACTTC. Protein: CASSLASSYEQYF.

The chain joins TRBV13 to TRBJ2-5; possibly TRBD1 for D (6 bases). Germline CDR1 is PRHDT and CDR2 is FYEKMQ (reference sequence). V was clipped by 0 bases and J by 2 bases, with 16 bases between them. CDR3 length: 17 amino acids. The CDR3 loop is CASSLGRADSIQETQYF. CDR3 coding DNA: TGTGCCAGCAGCTTAGGCAGGGCGGACAGCATACAAGAGACCCAGTACTTC.

This clone was seen just once. The chain links TRBV5-1 to TRBJ2-5; no firm D call. Germline V CDR1 and CDR2: SGHRS, YFSETQ. CDR3 size: 11 residues. V was clipped by 4 bases and J by 7 bases, with 8 bases between them. The CDR3 is CASSAQVTQYF. The CDR3 DNA reads TGCGCCAGCAGCGCTCAGGTGACCCAGTACTTC.

The rearrangement joins TRBV27 to TRBJ2-1, with 7 bases lining up with TRBD2. The CDR3 consists of 15 residues. V gave up 8 bases and J gave up 2 bases; unmatched junction bases: 9. CDR1 is MNHEY and CDR2 is SMNVEV in the germline V gene (reference sequence). The chain's CDR3 is CASSAQRGPYNEQFF. The CDR3 DNA follows: TGTGCCAGCTCAGCCCAGCGGGGTCCCTACAATGAGCAGTTCTTC.

V and J are TRBV23-1 and TRBJ2-6; D is ambiguous. TRBV23-1 is treated as an ORF (open reading frame) with a function not yet certain. CDR3 length: 18 residues. V shed 0 bases and J shed 1 base, with 13 bases lying between them. The CDR3 DNA follows: TGCGCCAGCAGTCAATCTTTCCGTCGGCGATCTGGGGCCAACGTCCTGACTTTC. Amino acid sequence: CASSQSFRRRSGANVLTF.

The chain is built from TRBV27 and TRBJ2-7, with 11 bases fitting TRBD1. V was clipped by 10 bases and J by 3 bases; unmatched bases: 11. Germline values: CDR1 MNHEY, CDR2 SMNVEV (reference sequence). The CDR3 consists of 15 residues. CDR3 bases: TGTGCCACCAAGGGACCGGGACAGGGGGACTACGAGCAGTACTTC. It codes for CATKGPGQGDYEQYF.

V and J are TRBV18 and TRBJ1-1; D uncertain. The V end lost 2 bases, the J end lost 0 bases, and 4 bases lay between the germline ends. The CDR3 contains 13 residues. The germline CDR1 and CDR2 sequences are KGHSH and LQKENI. CDR3: CASSPGLNTEAFF. The CDR3 nucleotides are TGTGCCAGCTCACCAGGGTTGAACACTGAAGCTTTCTTT.

This rearrangement joins TRBV7-2 to TRBJ1-1, with D uncertain. Trimming left V 5 bases short and J 10 bases short, with 11 bases between. CDR1 and CDR2 from the germline V gene are SGHTA and FQGNSA. The CDR3 runs 11 residues. The CDR3 coding sequence is TGTGCCAGCAGCCCTGCGGCCGGAGCTTTCTTT. Residues: CASSPAAGAFF.

This clone was detected only once. The rearrangement joins TRBV29-1 to TRBJ2-5; no firm D call. CDR3 length: 12 residues. The germline gives CDR1 SQVTM, CDR2 ANQGSEA. The V end was cut by 7 bases, the J end by 4 bases, with 13 bases between. The CDR3 sequence: CSALNVGETQYF. Here the CDR3 DNA reads TGCAGCGCCCTAAATGTTGGAGAGACCCAGTACTTC.

V gene TRBV30 combines with J gene TRBJ2-7, with 8 positions matching TRBD2. The V segment lost 4 bases and the J segment 9 bases; nucleotides outside the gene matches: 17. The CDR3 length is 15 residues. The germline CDR1 and CDR2 sequences are GTSNPN and SVGIG (reference sequence). The CDR3: CAWTLPTSASLPQYF. The CDR3 nucleotides are TGTGCCTGGACCCTACCGACTAGCGCCTCTCTCCCGCAGTACTTC.

The chain couples TRBV5-6 to TRBJ1-1, with D possibly TRBD1 on 6 matching bases. Per germline, CDR1 SGHDT and CDR2 YYEEEE. The CDR3 is made up of 16 amino acids. Deletions cut 6 bases from V and 0 bases from J, with 18 bases between. CDR3 sequence: CASIRGAGLMNTEAFF. In DNA form, the CDR3 reads TGTGCCAGCATTCGGGGGGCAGGCCTAATGAACACTGAAGCTTTCTTT.

V usage is TRBV10-3 and J usage is TRBJ2-7, with 9 bases fitting TRBD2. CDR3 length: 16 amino acids. Germline trimming cut 2 bases from V and 1 base from J; bases unmatched to any gene: 6. CDR1 ENHRY and CDR2 SYGVKD come from the germline V gene. This CDR3 is CAISEGSSGGSYEQYF. The CDR3 DNA reads TGTGCCATCAGTGAGGGGAGTAGCGGGGGATCCTACGAGCAGTACTTC.

This sequence joins TRBV4-1 and TRBJ2-1; no firm D call. The V gene lost 1 base and the J gene lost 2 bases, with 6 bases spanning the gap. The length of the CDR3 is 14 residues. Per the germline V gene, CDR1 is MGHRA and CDR2 is YSYEKL. Written as DNA, the CDR3 is TGCGCCAGCAGCCAAGGTGAGCCCTACAATGAGCAGTTCTTC. The encoded protein is CASSQGEPYNEQFF.

The rearrangement links TRBV13 to TRBJ2-3, with D perhaps given as TRBD1 or TRBD2 (6 bases each). The CDR3 contains 13 residues. Germline CDR1 is PRHDT and CDR2 is FYEKMQ (reference sequence). Trimming removed 0 bases at V and 8 bases at J, with 9 bases between. For the CDR3, the DNA is TGTGCCAGCAGCTTAGGGGGGGGCGGTACGCAGTATTTT. Encoded protein: CASSLGGGGTQYF.

The chain employs TRBV6-6 and TRBJ2-7; D ambiguous. V was cut by 11 bases and J by 3 bases, with 17 bases left in between. The CDR3 covers 13 residues. Germline CDR1 and CDR2: MNHNY and SVGAGI (reference sequence). The CDR3 reads CAVKGGQFYEQYF. DNA of the CDR3: TGTGCCGTCAAAGGCGGCCAGTTCTACGAGCAGTACTTC.

The J gene is TRBJ2-3, the V gene TRBV4-2; 15 bases line up with TRBD2. CDR1 is LGHNA and CDR2 is YNFKEQ in the germline V gene. Losses at the gene ends were 4 bases for V and 3 bases for J; bases not matched to a gene: 8. The length of the CDR3 is 18 residues. The CDR3 bases are TGTGCCAGCAGCCGGACTAGCGGGGGGGCTCAGGTAACAGATACGCAGTATTTT. Translating gives CASSRTSGGAQVTDTQYF.

This chain joins TRBV19 and TRBJ1-1; unclear D gene. Trimming shortened V by 7 bases and J by 2 bases, and 14 bases separated the two germline ends. The CDR3 loop spans 14 amino acids. CDR1 is LNHDA and CDR2 is SQIVND in the germline V gene (reference sequence). The CDR3 region is CASTVGLSNTEAFF. The DNA of the CDR3 is TGTGCCAGTACCGTCGGTTTGAGCAACACTGAAGCTTTCTTT.

J is TRBJ1-1 and V is TRBV5-5, with D possibly being TRBD1 (5 bases). The germline CDR1 and CDR2 sequences are SGHKS and YYEKEE (reference sequence). The CDR3 extends over 13 amino acids. The V and J ends lost 1 base and 2 bases respectively, with 6 bases between them. The CDR3 DNA is TGTGCCAGCAGCTTGACAGGAAACACTGAAGCTTTCTTT. As protein: CASSLTGNTEAFF. The full variable domain, in which reference TRBV5-5 and TRBJ1-1 provide the parts outside the CDR3, is DAGVTQSPTHLIKTRGQQVTLRCSPISGHKSVSWYQQVLGQGPQFIFQYYEKEERGRGNFPDRFSARQFPNYSSELNVNALLLGDSALYLCASSLTGNTEAFFGQGTRLTVV.

V usage is TRBV5-1 and J usage is TRBJ1-6, with a tentative D call TRBD1 (5 bases). Per germline, CDR1 SGHRS and CDR2 YFSETQ. The CDR3 spans 16 residues. The ends were cut back, 0 bases at V and 6 bases at J, with 13 bases in the middle. This chain's CDR3 is CASSLGQGRPNSPLHF. The CDR3 bases are TGCGCCAGCAGCTTGGGGCAGGGCCGGCCTAATTCACCCCTCCACTTT.

This rearrangement joins TRBV15 to TRBJ1-2; unclear D gene. V lost 3 bases and J 1 base, leaving 6 bases between the germline ends. This CDR3 spans 13 amino acids. Germline values: CDR1 LNHNV, CDR2 YYDKDF (reference sequence). The CDR3, as DNA: TGTGCCACCAGCAGCGACGTTAACTATGGCTACACCTTC. Translating it yields CATSSDVNYGYTF.

The V call is TRBV18, the J call TRBJ1-6; TRBD1 matches at 9 bases. The V gene's germline CDR1 is KGHSH and CDR2 LQKENI. The CDR3 spans 14 residues. V dropped 5 bases and J dropped 9; count of bases not matched to a gene: 5. CDR3 DNA: TGTGCCAGCTCAACCGGGACAGGGATTTCACCCCTCCACTTT. This sequence encodes CASSTGTGISPLHF.